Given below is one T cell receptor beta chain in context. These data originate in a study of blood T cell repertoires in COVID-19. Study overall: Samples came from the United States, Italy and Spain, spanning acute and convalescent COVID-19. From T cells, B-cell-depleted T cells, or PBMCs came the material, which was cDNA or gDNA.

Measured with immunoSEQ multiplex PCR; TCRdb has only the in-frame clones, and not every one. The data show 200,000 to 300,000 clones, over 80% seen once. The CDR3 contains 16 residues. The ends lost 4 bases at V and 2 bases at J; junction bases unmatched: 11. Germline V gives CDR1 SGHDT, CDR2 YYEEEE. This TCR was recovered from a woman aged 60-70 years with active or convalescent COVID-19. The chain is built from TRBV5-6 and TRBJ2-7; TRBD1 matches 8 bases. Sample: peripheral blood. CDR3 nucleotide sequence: TGTGCCAGCAGCATATCCGGGACAGGATCAACCTACGAGCAGTACTTC. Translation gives CASSISGTGSTYEQYF. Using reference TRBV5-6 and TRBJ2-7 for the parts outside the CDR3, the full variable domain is DAGVTQSPTHLIKTRGQQVTLRCSPKSGHDTVSWYQQALGQGPQFIFQYYEEEERQRGNFPDRFSGHQFPNYSSELNVNALLLGDSALYLCASSISGTGSTYEQYFGPGTRLTVT.